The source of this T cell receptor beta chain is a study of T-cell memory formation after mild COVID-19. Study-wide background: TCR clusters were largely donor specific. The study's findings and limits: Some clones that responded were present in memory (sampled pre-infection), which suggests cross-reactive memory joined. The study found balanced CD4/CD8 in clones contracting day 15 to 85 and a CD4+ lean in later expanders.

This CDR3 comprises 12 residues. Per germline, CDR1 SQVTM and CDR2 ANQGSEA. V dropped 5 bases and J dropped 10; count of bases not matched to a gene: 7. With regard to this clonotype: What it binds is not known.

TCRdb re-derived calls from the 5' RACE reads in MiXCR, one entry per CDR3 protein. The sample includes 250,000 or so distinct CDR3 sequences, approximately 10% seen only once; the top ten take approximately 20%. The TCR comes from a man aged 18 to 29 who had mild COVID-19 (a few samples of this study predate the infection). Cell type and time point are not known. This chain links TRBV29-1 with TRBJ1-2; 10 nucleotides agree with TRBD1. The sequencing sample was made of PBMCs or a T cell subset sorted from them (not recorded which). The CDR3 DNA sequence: TGCAGCGTTAGACAGGGGGCCGTAGTCTACACCTTC. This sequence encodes CSVRQGAVVYTF.